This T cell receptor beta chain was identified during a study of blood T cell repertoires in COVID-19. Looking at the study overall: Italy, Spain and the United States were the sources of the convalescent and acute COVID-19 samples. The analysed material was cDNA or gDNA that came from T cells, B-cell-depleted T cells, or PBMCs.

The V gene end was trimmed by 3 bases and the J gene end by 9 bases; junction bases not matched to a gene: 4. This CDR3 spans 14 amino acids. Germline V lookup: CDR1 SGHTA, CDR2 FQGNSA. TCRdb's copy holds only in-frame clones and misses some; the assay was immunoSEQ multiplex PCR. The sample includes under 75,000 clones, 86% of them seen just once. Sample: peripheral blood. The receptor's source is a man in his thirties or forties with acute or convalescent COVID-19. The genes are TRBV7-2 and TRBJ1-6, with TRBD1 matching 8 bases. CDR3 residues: CASSFGQGLSPLHF. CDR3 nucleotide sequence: TGTGCCAGCAGCTTCGGACAGGGACTTTCACCCCTCCACTTT.